The source of this TCR beta chain is a study of memory CD4+ T cells and cytomegalovirus serostatus. As for this clone: Its antigen remains unknown.

Whole-study results and caveats: Of under 200 reported CMV TCRbeta sequences, some 70 were found in memory CD4+ repertoires. Suggested: most of the CMV-linked TCR signature lies in CD4+ memory cells.

Original handling: After removing out-of-frame reads, around 2,000,000 distinct TCRbeta sequences remained. Profiling relied on immunoSEQ multiplex PCR, and the TCRdb table lists in-frame clones only, not all of them. The V and J calls and clone size come from that table; D and trimming were worked out from the DNA. The sample carries 50,000 to 60,000 clones, roughly four fifths recorded once. The sort gate was single viable CD3+CD4+CD8-CD45RO+ cells for memory CD4+ T cells. The TCR originated in an adult in good health and CMV-seronegative. Sequencing was done on a sample of memory CD4+ T cells from blood.

In DNA form, the CDR3 reads TGTGCCAGCAGTTACTCGGGCAGTATCATAAACACTGAAGCTTTCTTT. Residues: CASSYSGSIINTEAFF. This chain connects TRBV6-5 to TRBJ1-1; D is undetermined. This CDR3 comprises 16 residues. V was clipped by 0 bases and J by 2 bases, with 13 bases between them. CDR1 and CDR2 (germline): MNHEY, SVGAGI.